The present TCR beta chain was sequenced within a study of cytomegalovirus exposure and HLA in healthy donors. The study ran its PCR with 60 Vbeta and 13 Jbeta primers. The table came from immunoSEQ multiplex PCR; TCRdb's copy has only in-frame clones and leaves some out. The sample yields around 100,000 clones, approximately 80% seen once. V gave up 9 bases and J gave up 4 bases, with 6 bases separating them. The CDR3 length is 11 residues. Germline V lookup: CDR1 LNHDA, CDR2 SQIVND (reference sequence). The V call is TRBV19, the J call TRBJ2-2; no clear D gene. The origin of this receptor is a female donor in good health and CMV-seropositive. The sample consisted of PBMCs. This CDR3 is CASRGTGELFF. The CDR3 bases are TGTGCCAGCCGAGGCACCGGGGAGCTGTTTTTT.